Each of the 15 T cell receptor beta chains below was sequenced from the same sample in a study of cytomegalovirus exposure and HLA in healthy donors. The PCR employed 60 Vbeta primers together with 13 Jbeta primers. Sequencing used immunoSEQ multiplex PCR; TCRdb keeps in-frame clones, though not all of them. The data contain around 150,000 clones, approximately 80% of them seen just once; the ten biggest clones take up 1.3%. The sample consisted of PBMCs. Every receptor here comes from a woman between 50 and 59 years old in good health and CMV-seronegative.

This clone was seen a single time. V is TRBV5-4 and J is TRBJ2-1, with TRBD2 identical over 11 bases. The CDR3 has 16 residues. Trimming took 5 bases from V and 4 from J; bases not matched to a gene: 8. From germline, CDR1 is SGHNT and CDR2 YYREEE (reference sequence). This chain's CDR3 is CASSFAGTSGYNEQFF. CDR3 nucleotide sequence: TGTGCCAGCAGTTTCGCAGGGACTAGCGGTTACAATGAGCAGTTCTTC.

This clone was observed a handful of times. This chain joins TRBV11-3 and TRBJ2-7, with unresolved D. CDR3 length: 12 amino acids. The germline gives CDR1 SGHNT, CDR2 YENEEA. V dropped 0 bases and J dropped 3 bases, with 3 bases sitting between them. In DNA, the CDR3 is TGTGCCAGCAGCTTAGACAACTACGAGCAGTACTTC. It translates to CASSLDNYEQYF.

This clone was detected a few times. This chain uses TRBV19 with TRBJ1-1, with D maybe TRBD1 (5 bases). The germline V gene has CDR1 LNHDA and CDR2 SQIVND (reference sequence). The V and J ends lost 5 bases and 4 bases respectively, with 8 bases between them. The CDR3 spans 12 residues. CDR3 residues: CASSVGGTEAFF. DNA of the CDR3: TGTGCCAGTAGTGTGGGGGGCACTGAAGCTTTCTTT.

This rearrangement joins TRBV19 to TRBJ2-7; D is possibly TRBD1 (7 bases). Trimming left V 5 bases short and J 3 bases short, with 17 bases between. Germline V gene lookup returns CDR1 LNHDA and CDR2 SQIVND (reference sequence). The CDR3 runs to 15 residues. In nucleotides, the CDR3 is TGTGCCAGTAGTCCCCAGGGGGGTTTTCGCTACGAGCAGTACTTC. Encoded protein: CASSPQGGFRYEQYF.

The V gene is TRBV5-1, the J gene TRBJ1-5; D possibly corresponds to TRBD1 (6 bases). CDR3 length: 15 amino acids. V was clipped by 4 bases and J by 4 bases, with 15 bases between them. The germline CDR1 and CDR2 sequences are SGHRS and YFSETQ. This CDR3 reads CASSVIGDKNQPQHF. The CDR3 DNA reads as TGCGCCAGCAGCGTGATTGGGGACAAGAATCAGCCCCAGCATTTT.

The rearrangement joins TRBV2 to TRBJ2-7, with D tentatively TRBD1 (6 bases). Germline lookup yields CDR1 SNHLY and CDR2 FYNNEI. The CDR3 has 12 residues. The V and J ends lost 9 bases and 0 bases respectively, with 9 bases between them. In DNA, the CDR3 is TGTGCCAGTGGGGGCCTCTCCTACGAGCAGTACTTC. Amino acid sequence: CASGGLSYEQYF.

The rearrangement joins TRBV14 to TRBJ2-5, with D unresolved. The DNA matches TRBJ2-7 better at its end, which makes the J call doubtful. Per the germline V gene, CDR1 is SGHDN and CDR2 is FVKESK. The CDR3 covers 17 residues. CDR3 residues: CASSQVTLEPNSYEQYF. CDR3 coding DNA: TGTGCCAGCAGCCAAGTCACCCTTGAGCCGAACTCCTACGAGCAGTACTTC.

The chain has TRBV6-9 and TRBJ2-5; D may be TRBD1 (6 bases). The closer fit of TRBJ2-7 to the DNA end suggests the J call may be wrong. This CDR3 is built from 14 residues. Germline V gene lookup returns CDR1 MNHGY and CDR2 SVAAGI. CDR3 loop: CASLIDRTFYEQYF. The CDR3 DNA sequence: TGTGCCAGCCTCATCGACAGGACGTTCTACGAGCAGTACTTC.

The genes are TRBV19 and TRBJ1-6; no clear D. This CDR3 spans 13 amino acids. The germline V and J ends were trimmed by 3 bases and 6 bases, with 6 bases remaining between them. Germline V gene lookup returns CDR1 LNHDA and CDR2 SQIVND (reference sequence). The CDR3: CASSIWSNSPLHF. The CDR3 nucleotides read TGTGCCAGTAGTATTTGGAGTAATTCACCCCTCCACTTT.

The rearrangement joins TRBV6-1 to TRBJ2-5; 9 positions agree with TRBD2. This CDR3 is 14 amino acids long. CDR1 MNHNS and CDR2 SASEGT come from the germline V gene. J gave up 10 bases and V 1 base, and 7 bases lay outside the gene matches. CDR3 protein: CASSEVIGGGVQYF. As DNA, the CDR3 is TGTGCCAGCAGTGAAGTAATAGGCGGGGGGGTCCAGTACTTC.

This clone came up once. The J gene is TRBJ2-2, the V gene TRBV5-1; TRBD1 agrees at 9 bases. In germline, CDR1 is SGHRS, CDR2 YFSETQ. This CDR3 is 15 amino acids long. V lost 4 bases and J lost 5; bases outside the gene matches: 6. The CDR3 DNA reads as TGCGCCAGCAGCCGGACAGGGGAGGGGACCGGGGAGCTGTTTTTT. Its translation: CASSRTGEGTGELFF.

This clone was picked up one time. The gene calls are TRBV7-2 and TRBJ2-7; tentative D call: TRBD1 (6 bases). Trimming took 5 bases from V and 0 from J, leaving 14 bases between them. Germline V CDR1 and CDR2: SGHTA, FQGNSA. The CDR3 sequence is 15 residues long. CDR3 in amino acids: CASSHPGDNSYEQYF. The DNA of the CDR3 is TGTGCCAGCAGCCACCCCGGGGACAACTCCTACGAGCAGTACTTC.

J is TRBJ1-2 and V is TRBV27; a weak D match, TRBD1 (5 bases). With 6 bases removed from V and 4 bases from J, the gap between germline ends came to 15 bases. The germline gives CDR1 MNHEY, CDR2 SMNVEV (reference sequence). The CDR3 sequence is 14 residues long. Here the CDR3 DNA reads TGTGCCAGCAGCTCCCCAGGGCGCGGCTATGGCTACACCTTC. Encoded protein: CASSSPGRGYGYTF.

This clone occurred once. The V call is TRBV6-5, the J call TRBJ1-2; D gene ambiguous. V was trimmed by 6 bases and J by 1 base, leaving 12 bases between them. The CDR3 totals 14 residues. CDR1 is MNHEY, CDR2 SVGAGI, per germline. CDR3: CASRREGLNYGYTF. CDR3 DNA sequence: TGTGCCAGCAGAAGAGAGGGCCTTAACTATGGCTACACCTTC.

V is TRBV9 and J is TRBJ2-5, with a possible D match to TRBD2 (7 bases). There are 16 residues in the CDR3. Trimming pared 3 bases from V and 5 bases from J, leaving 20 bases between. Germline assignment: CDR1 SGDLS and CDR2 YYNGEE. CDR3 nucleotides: TGTGCCAGCAGCGCACGGGGCGGGGGCGCCTGGGAGACCCAGTACTTC. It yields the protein CASSARGGGAWETQYF.